This T cell receptor beta chain was profiled in a study of OX40 agonist ivuxolimab in advanced cancers. TCRdb's copy holds only in-frame clones and misses some; the assay was immunoSEQ multiplex PCR. The sample carries about 51,000 clones, around nine tenths recorded once. Sequencing was performed on CD4+ or CD8+ T cells sorted from blood, taken in a trial of the OX40 agonist ivuxolimab. This clonotype was sampled from an adult with an advanced solid tumor such as melanoma, head and neck, liver or kidney cancer.

The CDR3 region has the DNA TGTGCCAGCACACTACAGGGAGCCCACTACACAGCTGAGCAGTTCTTC. Protein: CASTLQGAHYTAEQFF. The chain couples TRBV7-9 to TRBJ2-1; D is perhaps TRBD1 (6 bases). V was trimmed by 7 bases and J by 9 bases, leaving 25 bases between them. The length of the CDR3 is 16 residues. CDR1 and CDR2 from the germline V gene are SEHNR and FQNEAQ (reference sequence).